This paragraph covers one TCR beta chain sequence. Antigen specificity is unknown. CDR3 size: 14 residues. V was pared by 5 bases and J by 2 bases, with 3 bases of the junction left unmatched. Germline V gene sequence: CDR1 LNHDA, CDR2 SQIVND (reference sequence). The record originates from a study of OX40 agonist ivuxolimab in advanced cancers. Method: immunoSEQ multiplex PCR; TCRdb's copy keeps in-frame clones and lacks some. The sample lists around 57,000 clones; under 90% were seen once. Study-wide findings and caveats: Expanded clones tended on average to be more numerous among CD8+ T cells than CD4+.

Source: CD4+ or CD8+ T cells sorted from blood, taken in a trial of the OX40 agonist ivuxolimab. The receptor comes from an adult with an advanced solid tumor such as melanoma, head and neck, liver or kidney cancer. This chain links TRBV19 with TRBJ2-5; TRBD1 aligns across 9 bases. The CDR3 coding sequence is TGTGCCAGTAGTCCTGACAGGGGGCAAGAGACCCAGTACTTC. It yields the protein CASSPDRGQETQYF.